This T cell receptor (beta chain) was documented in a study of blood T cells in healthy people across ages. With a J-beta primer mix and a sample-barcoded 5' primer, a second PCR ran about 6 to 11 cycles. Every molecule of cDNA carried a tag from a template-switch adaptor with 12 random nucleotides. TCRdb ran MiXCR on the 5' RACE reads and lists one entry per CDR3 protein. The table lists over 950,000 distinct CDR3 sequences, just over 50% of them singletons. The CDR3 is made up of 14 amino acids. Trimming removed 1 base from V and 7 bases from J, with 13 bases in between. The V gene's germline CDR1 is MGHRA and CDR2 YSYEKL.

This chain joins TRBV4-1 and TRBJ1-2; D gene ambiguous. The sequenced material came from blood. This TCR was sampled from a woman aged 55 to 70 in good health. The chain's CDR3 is CASSQVGSTGGYTF. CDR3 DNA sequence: TGCGCCAGCAGCCAAGTGGGCTCGACGGGTGGCTACACCTTC.